This TCR beta chain originates from a study of T cell responses to AZD1222 COVID-19 vaccine (dated by TCRdb to the early 2020s). With regard to the full study: AZD1222 recipients given second doses at about 4 weeks or at about 12 weeks were pooled, since spike-specific TCR depth and breadth were not found to differ between the two schedules. Trial participants were enrolled into age subgroups of 18-55, 56-69 and 70-plus years, which contained about 150, 27 and 61 TCR-sequenced participants, respectively. TCR sequencing covered fewer than 250 trial participants: roughly 200 given two doses of AZD1222 and approximately 26 given two doses of MenACWY control vaccine.

V gives up 3 bases and J gives up 8 bases, and the segment between their germline ends measures 17 bases. The CDR3 runs 16 residues from the cysteine to the phenylalanine. Just the 48-base CDR3 DNA is kept, in frame starting at base 1. The germline V gene encodes CDR1 SGHAT and CDR2 FQNNGV. Notes on this clone: What antigen it recognizes has not been identified. Base qualities are not provided; no much larger clone lies one nucleotide away.

The time point label, as the study defines it: baseline before first vaccination. Samples from vaccinated people were obtained from the UK trials COV001 and COV002, which included a single-blind randomized controlled phase 2/3 trial of AZD1222 (ChAdOx1 nCoV-19) in healthy adults. For TCRbeta chain sequencing, PBMC samples from trial participants were taken at day 0 and at day 28 after the second dose. Here is what the overall study found, with its caveats: Reportedly, close to half of the unique spike-specific TCRs recognized epitopes lying outside the regions that are mutated in the B.1.351 and B.1.1.7 variants. Participants were mostly white British, with more females than males. The authors suggested clonal diversity may have been underestimated. Conclusions about previously exposed vaccinees were limited because only a handful of AZD1222 recipients were SARS-CoV-2 seropositive at baseline. A significant rise in spike-specific TCR breadth and depth was observed after two AZD1222 doses relative to day 0 and relative to MenACWY recipients. In the small 56-69-year group, the increase in depth fell short of significance, most likely because of low power. The whole spike protein was spanned by vaccine-associated CD4 TCRs, and dominant responses were seen in regions 160-218 and 743-854. No day 14 peak-response samples were available, so repertoires were characterized only after the peak T cell response.

The CDR3 regions of human TCRbeta chains were subjected to immunosequencing. The published analysis was carried out like this. TCRs in the repertoires were compared against a reference library of SARS-CoV-2-specific TCRs that had been generated with the MIRA antigen-specificity platform. Breadth meant the fraction of unique TCRs that were SARS-CoV-2-associated, whereas depth meant the fraction of total T cells that were SARS-CoV-2-associated. Using the MIRA data, each spike-specific TCR was assigned both to the spike region to which the TCR was reactive and to a CD4 or CD8 class. Log10-transformed breadth and depth values were compared by one-way ANOVA with Sidak's multiple comparisons tests. The source is immuneACCESS, and TCRdb retained only in-frame sequences with V and J called. Part of the clones is not carried over; for the studies checked, unresolved V genes explain less than half of this, and the remainder is unexplained. V, J and clone size derive from that table, while D and trimming were established from the DNA sequence. The sample records some 130,000 clones, 90% of which are singletons. Less than 9% of the sample lies in the top ten.

The rearranged chain carries TRBV11-2 and TRBJ1-6; the D segment could be TRBD1, given 6 matching bases. The sequence derives from an adult in good health. The sequencing here drew on peripheral blood, taken on day 0 of AZD1222 vaccination. The CDR3 region has the sequence CASSFNEGGGDSPLHF. The nucleotide sequence reads TGTGCCAGCAGCTTTAATGAGGGAGGGGGAGATTCACCCCTCCACTTT.